The rows below give T cell receptor beta chains drawn from one sample of a study of cytomegalovirus exposure and HLA in healthy donors. Using immunoSEQ multiplex PCR, the repertoire was profiled, and TCRdb retains in-frame clones only, with some absent. This sample carries about 52,000 clones, approximately 52% of them seen once, and the ten largest clones take over 9.5%. Sequencing input: PBMCs. The receptors come from a human donor in good health. Both conserved end residues are part of each CDR3. The D gene is left open where the match is weak. A row's size may be missing; if present it is once, few, many or a size class.

J gene: TRBJ2-4
V gene: TRBV4-3
clone size: -
D gene: TRBD2
CDR3 protein: CASSQDAGLANIQYF
CDR3 DNA: TGCGCCAGCAGCCAAGATGCCGGACTAGCCAACATTCAGTACTTC

J gene: TRBJ2-7
V gene: TRBV23-1
clone size: -
D gene: TRBD1
CDR3 protein: CASSQGQEHSYEQYF
CDR3 DNA: TGCGCCAGCAGCCAAGGACAGGAACACTCCTACGAGCAGTACTTC

J gene: TRBJ1-6
V gene: TRBV6-1
clone size: -
D gene: -
CDR3 protein: CASRVEAGVNSPLHF
CDR3 DNA: TGTGCCAGCAGGGTAGAGGCAGGGGTTAATTCACCCCTCCACTTT

J gene: TRBJ2-2
V gene: TRBV11-3
clone size: few
D gene: -
CDR3 protein: CASSEGLAGELFF
CDR3 DNA: TGTGCCAGCAGCGAGGGACTGGCCGGGGAGCTGTTTTTT

J gene: TRBJ2-7
V gene: TRBV14
clone size: -
D gene: -
CDR3 protein: CASSLRSRVHEQYF
CDR3 DNA: TGTGCCAGCAGCCTACGCAGCAGGGTCCACGAGCAGTACTTC

J gene: TRBJ1-2
V gene: TRBV9
clone size: -
D gene: TRBD1
CDR3 protein: CASSRQGGRGYTF
CDR3 DNA: TGTGCCAGCAGCAGACAGGGAGGCCGGGGCTACACCTTC

J gene: TRBJ2-1
V gene: TRBV5-1
clone size: -
D gene: -
CDR3 protein: CASSSYRDNEQFF
CDR3 DNA: TGCGCCAGCAGCTCGTACAGGGACAATGAGCAGTTCTTC

J gene: TRBJ1-5
V gene: TRBV9
clone size: once
D gene: TRBD1
CDR3 protein: CASSEGGAGQPQHF
CDR3 DNA: TGTGCCAGCAGCGAAGGGGGCGCGGGCCAGCCCCAGCATTTT

J gene: TRBJ1-6
V gene: TRBV19
clone size: -
D gene: -
CDR3 protein: CASSPSGRDNSPLHF
CDR3 DNA: TGTGCCAGTAGTCCAAGTGGCAGGGATAATTCACCCCTCCACTTT

J gene: TRBJ1-5
V gene: TRBV4-1
clone size: -
D gene: -
CDR3 protein: CASSQDKGSRGPQHF
CDR3 DNA: TGCGCCAGCAGCCAAGATAAGGGGTCGCGGGGGCCCCAGCATTTT

J gene: TRBJ2-5
V gene: TRBV6-4
clone size: -
D gene: -
CDR3 protein: CASSDSLAQETQYF
CDR3 DNA: TGTGCCAGCAGTGACTCACTCGCCCAAGAGACCCAGTACTTC

J gene: TRBJ1-1
V gene: TRBV6-5
clone size: few
D gene: -
CDR3 protein: CASTSGQLNTEAFF
CDR3 DNA: TGTGCCAGCACCTCAGGACAGTTAAACACTGAAGCTTTCTTT

J gene: TRBJ2-3
V gene: TRBV29-1
clone size: few
D gene: TRBD1
CDR3 protein: CSASGTGHGTDTQYF
CDR3 DNA: TGCAGCGCCTCCGGGACAGGGCATGGGACAGATACGCAGTATTTT

J gene: TRBJ2-3
V gene: TRBV2
clone size: -
D gene: -
CDR3 protein: CASTGATQRTQYF
CDR3 DNA: TGTGCCAGCACTGGGGCTACACAGCGTACGCAGTATTTT

J gene: TRBJ1-6
V gene: TRBV21-1
clone size: -
D gene: -
CDR3 protein: CASSSPRGWRRTSPLHF
CDR3 DNA: TGTGCCAGCAGCAGTCCAAGGGGGTGGCGGAGAACTTCACCCCTCCACTTT

J gene: TRBJ2-2
V gene: TRBV7-9
clone size: -
D gene: -
CDR3 protein: CASSLMIGEANTGELFF
CDR3 DNA: TGTGCCAGCAGCTTAATGATCGGAGAGGCGAACACCGGGGAGCTGTTTTTT

J gene: TRBJ1-5
V gene: TRBV2
clone size: -
D gene: -
CDR3 protein: CASSEDGSNQPQHF
CDR3 DNA: TGTGCCAGCAGTGAAGACGGTAGCAATCAGCCCCAGCATTTT

J gene: TRBJ2-3
V gene: TRBV12-5
clone size: -
D gene: TRBD1
CDR3 protein: CASGVGQSTDTQYF
CDR3 DNA: TGTGCTAGTGGTGTGGGACAGAGCACAGATACGCAGTATTTT

J gene: TRBJ2-1
V gene: TRBV18
clone size: once
D gene: TRBD1
CDR3 protein: CASSPPTGGAYNEQFF
CDR3 DNA: TGTGCCAGCTCACCTCCGACAGGGGGCGCCTACAATGAGCAGTTCTTC

J gene: TRBJ2-7
V gene: TRBV18
clone size: -
D gene: TRBD1
CDR3 protein: CASSPQGAREQYF
CDR3 DNA: TGTGCCAGCTCACCACAGGGGGCCCGTGAGCAGTACTTC

J gene: TRBJ2-7
V gene: TRBV7-2
clone size: -
D gene: -
CDR3 protein: CASSLRQAPYEQYF
CDR3 DNA: TGTGCCAGCAGCTTGAGACAGGCCCCCTACGAGCAGTACTTC

J gene: TRBJ2-5
V gene: TRBV14
clone size: once
D gene: -
CDR3 protein: CASSQDLSQETQYF
CDR3 DNA: TGTGCCAGCAGCCAAGACCTGTCCCAAGAGACCCAGTACTTC

J gene: TRBJ1-6
V gene: TRBV19
clone size: once
D gene: TRBD1
CDR3 protein: CASSQDGQGRSSPLHF
CDR3 DNA: TGTGCCAGTAGTCAGGATGGACAGGGACGGAGTTCACCCCTCCACTTT

J gene: TRBJ2-7
V gene: TRBV15
clone size: -
D gene: TRBD1
CDR3 protein: CATSRSRGGNEQYF
CDR3 DNA: TGTGCCACCAGCAGATCTCGAGGGGGCAACGAGCAGTACTTC

J gene: TRBJ1-1
V gene: TRBV7-2
clone size: few
D gene: -
CDR3 protein: CASSFVTGNTEAFF
CDR3 DNA: TGTGCCAGCAGCTTTGTGACAGGTAACACTGAAGCTTTCTTT

J gene: TRBJ1-2
V gene: TRBV7-6
clone size: -
D gene: -
CDR3 protein: CASSLYFDGYTF
CDR3 DNA: TGTGCCAGCAGCTTATATTTCGATGGCTACACCTTC

J gene: TRBJ1-1
V gene: TRBV5-5
clone size: -
D gene: -
CDR3 protein: CASSLGDLGHTEAFF
CDR3 DNA: TGTGCCAGCAGCTTGGGGGATTTGGGGCACACTGAAGCTTTCTTT

J gene: TRBJ1-1
V gene: TRBV27
clone size: -
D gene: -
CDR3 protein: CASSFTLKGFEAFF
CDR3 DNA: TGTGCCAGCAGTTTTACCTTGAAGGGGTTTGAAGCTTTCTTT

J gene: TRBJ1-2
V gene: TRBV4-1
clone size: few
D gene: -
CDR3 protein: CASSQEQALFGGYTF
CDR3 DNA: TGCGCCAGCAGCCAAGAACAGGCCCTATTTGGTGGCTACACCTTC

J gene: TRBJ1-1
V gene: TRBV5-1
clone size: -
D gene: TRBD1
CDR3 protein: CASSLAGGSTEAFF
CDR3 DNA: TGCGCCAGCAGCTTGGCAGGGGGGTCCACTGAAGCTTTCTTT

J gene: TRBJ1-2
V gene: TRBV5-1
clone size: -
D gene: -
CDR3 protein: CANSLGAADYGYTF
CDR3 DNA: TGCGCCAACAGCTTGGGGGCCGCAGACTATGGCTACACCTTC

J gene: TRBJ2-1
V gene: TRBV7-7
clone size: -
D gene: TRBD2
CDR3 protein: CASSPAGTSNYNEQFF
CDR3 DNA: TGTGCTAGCAGCCCGGCCGGGACTAGCAACTACAATGAGCAGTTCTTC

J gene: TRBJ1-2
V gene: TRBV11-2
clone size: -
D gene: -
CDR3 protein: CASSLFEGISGYTF
CDR3 DNA: TGTGCCAGCAGCTTATTCGAGGGTATATCTGGCTACACCTTC

J gene: TRBJ1-4
V gene: TRBV30
clone size: -
D gene: -
CDR3 protein: CAARQVGNEKLFF
CDR3 DNA: TGTGCCGCCAGACAGGTGGGCAATGAAAAACTGTTTTTT

J gene: TRBJ2-5
V gene: TRBV5-1
clone size: -
D gene: -
CDR3 protein: CASSFVGPNFGETQYF
CDR3 DNA: TGCGCCAGCAGCTTTGTGGGCCCGAACTTCGGAGAGACCCAGTACTTC

J gene: TRBJ2-3
V gene: TRBV7-2
clone size: -
D gene: TRBD1
CDR3 protein: CASSWPGTGTDTQYF
CDR3 DNA: TGTGCCAGCAGCTGGCCCGGGACAGGGACAGATACGCAGTATTTT

J gene: TRBJ1-1
V gene: TRBV5-1
clone size: few
D gene: -
CDR3 protein: CASSFTGLPEAFF
CDR3 DNA: TGCGCCAGCAGCTTCACAGGGTTGCCTGAAGCTTTCTTT

J gene: TRBJ1-3
V gene: TRBV19
clone size: -
D gene: TRBD1
CDR3 protein: CASSSQGQGPVMGGNTIYF
CDR3 DNA: TGTGCCAGTAGTTCCCAAGGACAGGGGCCGGTTATGGGCGGAAACACCATATATTTT

J gene: TRBJ2-3
V gene: TRBV6-6
clone size: -
D gene: -
CDR3 protein: CASSYSSRGTDTQYF
CDR3 DNA: TGTGCCAGCAGTTACTCTAGCAGGGGCACAGATACGCAGTATTTT

J gene: TRBJ2-7
V gene: TRBV30
clone size: -
D gene: -
CDR3 protein: CAWARRGSYEQYF
CDR3 DNA: TGTGCCTGGGCCCGACGGGGGTCCTACGAGCAGTACTTC

J gene: TRBJ2-1
V gene: TRBV7-2
clone size: -
D gene: -
CDR3 protein: CASSLAPTYNEQFF
CDR3 DNA: TGTGCCAGCAGCTTAGCACCTACCTACAATGAGCAGTTCTTC

J gene: TRBJ2-5
V gene: TRBV7-9
clone size: -
D gene: TRBD1
CDR3 protein: CASSKGQGWETQYF
CDR3 DNA: TGTGCCAGCAGCAAAGGACAGGGATGGGAGACCCAGTACTTC